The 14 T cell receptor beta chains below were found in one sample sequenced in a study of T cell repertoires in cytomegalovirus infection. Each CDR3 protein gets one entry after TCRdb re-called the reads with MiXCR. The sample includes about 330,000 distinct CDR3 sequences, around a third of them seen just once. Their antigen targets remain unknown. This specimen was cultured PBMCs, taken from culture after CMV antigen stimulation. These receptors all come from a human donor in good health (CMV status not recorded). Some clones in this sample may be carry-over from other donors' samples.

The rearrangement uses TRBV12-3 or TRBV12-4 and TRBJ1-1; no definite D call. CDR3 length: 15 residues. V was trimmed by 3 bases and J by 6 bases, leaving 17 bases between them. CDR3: CASSFSNRQNAEAFF. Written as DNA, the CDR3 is TGTGCCAGCAGTTTTTCTAATCGGCAGAATGCTGAAGCTTTCTTT.

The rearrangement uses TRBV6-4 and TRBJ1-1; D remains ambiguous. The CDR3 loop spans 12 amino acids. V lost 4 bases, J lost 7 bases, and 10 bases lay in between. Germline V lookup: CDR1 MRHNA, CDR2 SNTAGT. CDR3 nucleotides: TGTGCCAGCAGTGGAGAATGGGGTGAAGCTTTCTTT. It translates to CASSGEWGEAFF.

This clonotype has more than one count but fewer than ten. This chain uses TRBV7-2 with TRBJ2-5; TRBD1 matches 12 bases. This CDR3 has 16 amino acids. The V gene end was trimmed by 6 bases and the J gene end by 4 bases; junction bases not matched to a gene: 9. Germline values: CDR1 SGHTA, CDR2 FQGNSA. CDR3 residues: CASRPPGTGGAETQYF. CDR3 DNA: TGTGCCAGCAGGCCTCCCGGGACAGGGGGCGCAGAGACCCAGTACTTC.

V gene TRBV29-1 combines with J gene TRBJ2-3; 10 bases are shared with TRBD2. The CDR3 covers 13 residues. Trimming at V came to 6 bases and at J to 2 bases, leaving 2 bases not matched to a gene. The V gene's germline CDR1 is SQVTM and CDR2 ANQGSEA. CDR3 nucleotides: TGCAGCGTAAGCGGGAGGGTCACAGATACGCAGTATTTT. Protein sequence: CSVSGRVTDTQYF.

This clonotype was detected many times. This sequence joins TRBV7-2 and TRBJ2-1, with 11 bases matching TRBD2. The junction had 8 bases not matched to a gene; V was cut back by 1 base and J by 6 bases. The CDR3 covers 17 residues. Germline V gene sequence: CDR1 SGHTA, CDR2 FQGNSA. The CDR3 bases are TGTGCCAGCAGCTTAGTCCTCTTAGCGGGAGGGCGCAATGAGCAGTTCTTC. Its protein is CASSLVLLAGGRNEQFF. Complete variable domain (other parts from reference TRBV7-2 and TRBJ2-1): GAGVSQSPSNKVTEKGKDVELRCDPISGHTALYWYRQSLGQGLEFLIYFQGNSAPDKSGLPSDRFSAERTGGSVSTLTIQRTQQEDSAVYLCASSLVLLAGGRNEQFFGPGTRLTVL.

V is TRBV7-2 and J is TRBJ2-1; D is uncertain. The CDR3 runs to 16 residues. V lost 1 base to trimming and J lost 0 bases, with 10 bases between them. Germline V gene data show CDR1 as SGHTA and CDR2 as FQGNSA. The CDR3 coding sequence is TGTGCCAGCAGCTTAGGGGCCACTCACTCCTACAATGAGCAGTTCTTC. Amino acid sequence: CASSLGATHSYNEQFF. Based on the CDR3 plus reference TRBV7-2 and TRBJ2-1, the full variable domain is GAGVSQSPSNKVTEKGKDVELRCDPISGHTALYWYRQSLGQGLEFLIYFQGNSAPDKSGLPSDRFSAERTGGSVSTLTIQRTQQEDSAVYLCASSLGATHSYNEQFFGPGTRLTVL.

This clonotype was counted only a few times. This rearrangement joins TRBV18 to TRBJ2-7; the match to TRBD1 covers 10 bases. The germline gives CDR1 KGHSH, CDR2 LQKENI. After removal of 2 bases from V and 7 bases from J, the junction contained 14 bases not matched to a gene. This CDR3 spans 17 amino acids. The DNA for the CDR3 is TGTGCCAGCTCACCATTGACGCTCGGACAGGGGGAGACGGAGCAGTACTTC. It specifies CASSPLTLGQGETEQYF.

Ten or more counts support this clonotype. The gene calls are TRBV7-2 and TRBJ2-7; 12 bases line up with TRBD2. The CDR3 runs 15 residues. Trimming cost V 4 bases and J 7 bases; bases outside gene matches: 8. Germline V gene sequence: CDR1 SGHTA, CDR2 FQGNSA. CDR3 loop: CASSSLAGGPGEQYF. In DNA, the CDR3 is TGTGCCAGCAGCTCTCTAGCGGGAGGGCCGGGAGAGCAGTACTTC.

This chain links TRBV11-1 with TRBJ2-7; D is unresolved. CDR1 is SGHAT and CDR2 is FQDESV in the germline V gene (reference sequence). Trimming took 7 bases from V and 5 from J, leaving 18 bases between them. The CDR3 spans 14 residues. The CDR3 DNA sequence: TGTGCCAGCACTCCCCGGTCGAACGTCCACGAGCAGTACTTC. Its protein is CASTPRSNVHEQYF.

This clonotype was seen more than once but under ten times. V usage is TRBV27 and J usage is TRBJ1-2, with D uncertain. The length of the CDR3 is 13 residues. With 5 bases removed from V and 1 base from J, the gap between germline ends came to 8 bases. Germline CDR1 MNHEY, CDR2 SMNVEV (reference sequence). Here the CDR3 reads CASSPDINYGYTF. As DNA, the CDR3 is TGTGCCAGCAGTCCCGACATTAACTATGGCTACACCTTC.

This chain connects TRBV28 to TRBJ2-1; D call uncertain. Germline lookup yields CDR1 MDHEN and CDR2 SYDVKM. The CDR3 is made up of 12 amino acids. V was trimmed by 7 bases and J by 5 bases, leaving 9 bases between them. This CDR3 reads CASTRQDNEQFF. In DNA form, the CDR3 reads TGTGCCAGCACCAGACAAGACAATGAGCAGTTCTTC. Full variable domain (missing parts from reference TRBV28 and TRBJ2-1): DVKVTQSSRYLVKRTGEKVFLECVQDMDHENMFWYRQDPGLGLRLIYFSYDVKMKEKGDIPEGYSVSREKKERFSLILESASTNQTSMYLCASTRQDNEQFFGPGTRLTVL.

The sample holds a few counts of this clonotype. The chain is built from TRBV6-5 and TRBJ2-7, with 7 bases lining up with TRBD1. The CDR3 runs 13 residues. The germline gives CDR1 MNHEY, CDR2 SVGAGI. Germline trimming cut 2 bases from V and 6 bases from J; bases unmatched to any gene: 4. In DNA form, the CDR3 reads TGTGCCAGCAGTTACGGACCAGGGGGCGAGCAGTACTTC. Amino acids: CASSYGPGGEQYF.

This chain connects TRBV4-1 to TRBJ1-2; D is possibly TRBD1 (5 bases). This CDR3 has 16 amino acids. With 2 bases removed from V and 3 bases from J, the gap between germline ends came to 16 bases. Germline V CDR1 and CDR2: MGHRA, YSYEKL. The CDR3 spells CASSQTAGTLDYGYTF. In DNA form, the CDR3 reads TGCGCCAGCAGCCAAACGGCAGGGACTCTTGACTATGGCTACACCTTC.

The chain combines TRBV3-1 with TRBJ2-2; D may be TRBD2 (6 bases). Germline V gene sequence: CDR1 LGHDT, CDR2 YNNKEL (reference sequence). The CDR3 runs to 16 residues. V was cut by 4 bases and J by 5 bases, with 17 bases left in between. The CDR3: CASSRNLGRGTGELFF. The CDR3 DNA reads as TGTGCCAGCAGCCGGAACCTCGGGAGAGGGACCGGGGAGCTGTTTTTT.